This is a list of T cell receptor beta chains from one sample in a study of shared clonotypes between healthy human individuals. TCRdb's table, derived via immunoSEQ multiplex PCR, lists solely in-frame clones and lacks some. The table records 760,000 or so clones, 90% to 98% of them present only once. The sequenced sample was naive CD8+ T cells sorted from blood. Receptor source: a man under 40 in good health. Each CDR3 is given with its conserved first and last residue. Fields, in order: J gene, clone size, V gene, D gene, CDR3 DNA, CDR3 protein. D genes are given only for firm matches. Clone size, where shown, is once, few, many, or a class for clones that have expanded.

J gene: TRBJ2-5
clone size: .
V gene: TRBV6-6
D gene: .
CDR3 DNA: TGTGCCAGCATTTTTACCCGGGACCCGCGGGAGACCCAGTACTTC
CDR3 protein: CASIFTRDPRETQYF

J gene: TRBJ2-3
clone size: .
V gene: TRBV7-9
D gene: .
CDR3 DNA: TGTGCCAGCAGCCCGGACAGCTCACGGGGCACAGATACGCAGTATTTT
CDR3 protein: CASSPDSSRGTDTQYF

J gene: TRBJ2-2
clone size: .
V gene: TRBV10-3
D gene: TRBD1
CDR3 DNA: TGTGCCATCAGTGTCAAGGACAGGGCCTCGAACACCGGGGAGCTGTTTTTT
CDR3 protein: CAISVKDRASNTGELFF

J gene: TRBJ1-1
clone size: .
V gene: TRBV7-9
D gene: .
CDR3 DNA: TGTGCCAGCAGGGATGCCCTCACTGAAGCTTTCTTT
CDR3 protein: CASRDALTEAFF

J gene: TRBJ2-7
clone size: .
V gene: TRBV29-1
D gene: .
CDR3 DNA: TGCAGCGTTGACGGGGAGAGTACTTCCTACGAGCAGTACTTC
CDR3 protein: CSVDGESTSYEQYF

J gene: TRBJ2-7
clone size: .
V gene: TRBV28
D gene: TRBD2
CDR3 DNA: TGTGCCAGCAGTTTCCCGCTAGCGGGAAGAAGCTCCTACGAGCAGTACTTC
CDR3 protein: CASSFPLAGRSSYEQYF

J gene: TRBJ2-7
clone size: .
V gene: TRBV11-2
D gene: .
CDR3 DNA: TGTGCCAGCAGCTTACTGGGCAGGGACTACGAGCAGTACTTC
CDR3 protein: CASSLLGRDYEQYF

J gene: TRBJ2-3
clone size: .
V gene: TRBV5-6
D gene: TRBD2
CDR3 DNA: TGTGCCAGCAGCTTAAGCGGGAGTCTGACAGATACGCAGTATTTT
CDR3 protein: CASSLSGSLTDTQYF

J gene: TRBJ2-7
clone size: .
V gene: TRBV19
D gene: TRBD1
CDR3 DNA: TGTGCCAGTAGTGTGGCAGGGGGTTACCACGAGCAGTACTTC
CDR3 protein: CASSVAGGYHEQYF

J gene: TRBJ2-1
clone size: .
V gene: TRBV7-2
D gene: TRBD1
CDR3 DNA: TGTGCCAGCAGCCATCCTTGGCAGGGGGATTACAATGAGCAGTTCTTC
CDR3 protein: CASSHPWQGDYNEQFF

J gene: TRBJ2-1
clone size: .
V gene: TRBV11-2
D gene: .
CDR3 DNA: TGTGCCAGCAGCTTAAATTCGAATGAGCAGTTCTTC
CDR3 protein: CASSLNSNEQFF

J gene: TRBJ2-7
clone size: .
V gene: TRBV30
D gene: .
CDR3 DNA: TGTGCCTGGAGCCAGCTGGTGTACGAGCAGTACTTC
CDR3 protein: CAWSQLVYEQYF

J gene: TRBJ1-3
clone size: .
V gene: TRBV29-1
D gene: .
CDR3 DNA: TGCAGCGTTCAGACAGCAGCTAGCTCTGGAAACACCATATATTTT
CDR3 protein: CSVQTAASSGNTIYF

J gene: TRBJ1-5
clone size: .
V gene: TRBV27
D gene: TRBD1
CDR3 DNA: TGTGCCAGCAGGCTGGGGACAGGAGGGAATCAGCCCCAGCATTTT
CDR3 protein: CASRLGTGGNQPQHF

J gene: TRBJ2-1
clone size: .
V gene: TRBV4-1
D gene: .
CDR3 DNA: TGCGCCAGCAGCCCCGGGGAAGGGAGCTCCTACAATGAGCAGTTCTTC
CDR3 protein: CASSPGEGSSYNEQFF

J gene: TRBJ2-7
clone size: .
V gene: TRBV28
D gene: TRBD1
CDR3 DNA: TGTGCCAGCAGTTCCAGGACAGGGAGGTACGACGAGCAGTACTTC
CDR3 protein: CASSSRTGRYDEQYF

J gene: TRBJ2-5
clone size: .
V gene: TRBV7-3
D gene: TRBD2
CDR3 DNA: TGTGCCAGCAGCTCCACCGGAGGGTCTAGCGGGAAAGAGACCCAGTACTTC
CDR3 protein: CASSSTGGSSGKETQYF

J gene: TRBJ2-5
clone size: once
V gene: TRBV29-1
D gene: .
CDR3 DNA: TGCAGCGTTGTTGTCCCGACACAAGAGACCCAGTACTTC
CDR3 protein: CSVVVPTQETQYF

J gene: TRBJ2-7
clone size: .
V gene: TRBV28
D gene: .
CDR3 DNA: TGTGCCAGCACCGACGGGGGCTCCTACGAGCAGTACTTC
CDR3 protein: CASTDGGSYEQYF

J gene: TRBJ2-7
clone size: .
V gene: TRBV10-2
D gene: TRBD2
CDR3 DNA: TGCGCCAGCAGCGGGACTAGCGGTCCCTACGAGCAGTACTTC
CDR3 protein: CASSGTSGPYEQYF

J gene: TRBJ2-7
clone size: .
V gene: TRBV7-9
D gene: .
CDR3 DNA: TGTGCCAGCAGCGATTTACGGGGGATCCACGAGCAGTACTTC
CDR3 protein: CASSDLRGIHEQYF

J gene: TRBJ2-5
clone size: .
V gene: TRBV7-2
D gene: .
CDR3 DNA: TGTGCCAGCAGCTTACCCCGACAGACCCAAGAGGAGACCCAGTACTTC
CDR3 protein: CASSLPRQTQEETQYF

J gene: TRBJ2-3
clone size: .
V gene: TRBV6-4
D gene: TRBD2
CDR3 DNA: TGTGCCAGCAGTGACGGGACTAGCGGCACAGATACGCAGTATTTT
CDR3 protein: CASSDGTSGTDTQYF

J gene: TRBJ2-3
clone size: .
V gene: TRBV6-6
D gene: .
CDR3 DNA: TGTGCCAGCAGTTACTCAGGAGTGGTAGGGACAGATACGCAGTATTTT
CDR3 protein: CASSYSGVVGTDTQYF

J gene: TRBJ1-2
clone size: .
V gene: TRBV9
D gene: .
CDR3 DNA: TGTGCCAGCAGCGTAGCTGACAAGACACCCCGAAACTATGGCTACACCTTC
CDR3 protein: CASSVADKTPRNYGYTF

J gene: TRBJ2-1
clone size: .
V gene: TRBV9
D gene: TRBD2
CDR3 DNA: TGTGCCAGCAGCACTCGGACTAGCGGGACGTTATACAATGAGCAGTTCTTC
CDR3 protein: CASSTRTSGTLYNEQFF